The 18 T cell receptor beta chains given below trace back to one sample, sequenced in a study of T cells in Graves' hyperthyroidism and ophthalmopathy. RNA transcripts yielded amplified TCR beta CDR3 regions. The HTBI primer set served for first-round RT-PCR of the TCR CDR3. One entry per CDR3 protein, called by TCRdb with MiXCR from the multiplex PCR reads. The sample holds around 480,000 distinct CDR3 sequences; around 14% are singletons and the top ten take 15% to 20%. Sequenced: blood. The receptor set was obtained from a young woman with Graves' hyperthyroidism.

In this sample, this clonotype turned up many times. Here the CDR3 reads CASSYESDGTYGDSNQPQHF. The CDR3 DNA is TGTGCCAGCAGTTACGAGTCAGACGGTACATACGGAGATAGCAATCAGCCCCAGCATTTT. The V call is TRBV6-5, the J call TRBJ1-5; no reliable D call. This CDR3 is built from 20 residues. The germline CDR1 and CDR2 sequences are MNHEY and SVGAGI. V was cut by 2 bases and J by 0 bases, with 23 bases left in between.

Details on this clonotype: This may be a read error, as it is one base from a much larger clone. The V call is TRBV7-2, the J call TRBJ2-1, with D hard to call. The V gene lost 3 bases and the J gene lost 12 bases, with 15 bases spanning the gap. The CDR3 runs 13 residues. Germline CDR1 SGHTA, CDR2 FQGNSA. CDR3 loop: CASSFVLGLGQFF. The CDR3 DNA reads TGTGCCAGCAGCTTCGTACTTGGCTTAGGGCAGTTCTTC.

V usage is TRBV11-3 and J usage is TRBJ2-7; the D is unclear. Per the germline V gene, CDR1 is SGHNT and CDR2 is YENEEA. Deletions cut 0 bases from V and 3 bases from J, with 18 bases between. The CDR3 has 17 residues. The CDR3 DNA sequence: TGTGCCAGCAGCTTAGATGTTAGGGCGAAGGAGATCTACGAGCAGTACGTC. This sequence encodes CASSLDVRAKEIYEQYV.

This clonotype was seen many times. The chain's CDR3 is CSAAPSGHTDTQYF. CDR3 DNA: TGCAGTGCTGCTCCTAGCGGTCACACAGATACGCAGTATTTT. This chain joins TRBV20-1 and TRBJ2-3; TRBD2 matches 7 bases. The CDR3 runs to 14 residues. J was trimmed by 2 bases and V by 5 bases; bases with no gene match: 7. CDR1 and CDR2 from the germline V gene are DFQATT and SNEGSKA (reference sequence).

This clonotype appeared a few times. The J gene is TRBJ1-4, the V gene TRBV25-1, with D maybe TRBD1 (6 bases). Looked up from germline, CDR1 is MGHDK and CDR2 is SYGVNS. V was clipped by 3 bases and J by 4 bases, with 12 bases between them. This CDR3 region has 15 residues. The CDR3 nucleotides are TGTGCCAGCAGTGAGAGCTGGGGGCTTAATGAAAAACTGTTTTTT. Translated, it gives CASSESWGLNEKLFF.

This clonotype was seen repeatedly, ten times or more. This chain links TRBV6-1 with TRBJ2-5; possible D gene TRBD2, 6 bases. Between the trimmed V and J ends, which lost 6 bases and 4 bases, there was a span of 12 bases. Germline loops: CDR1 MNHNS, CDR2 SASEGT. The CDR3 runs to 13 residues. The CDR3 DNA reads TGTGCCAGCAGACCGGGGGATCGAGAGACCCAGTACTTC. Its protein product is CASRPGDRETQYF.

This clonotype has a count of ten or more. The chain links TRBV27 to TRBJ1-4, with a weak D call TRBD1 (5 bases). The germline V gene encodes CDR1 MNHEY and CDR2 SMNVEV (reference sequence). V was trimmed by 8 bases and J by 5 bases, leaving 15 bases between them. This CDR3 has 14 amino acids. In nucleotides, the CDR3 is TGTGCCAGCCCTACGCAGGGCCTCAATGAAAAACTGTTTTTT. Its protein product is CASPTQGLNEKLFF.

This clonotype was recorded at least ten times. The V gene is TRBV5-6, the J gene TRBJ2-5; D call uncertain. The CDR3 extends over 15 amino acids. Deletions cut 2 bases from V and 2 bases from J, with 13 bases between. Germline lookup yields CDR1 SGHDT and CDR2 YYEEEE. The CDR3 DNA reads TGTGCCAGCAGCTTTCTCGAAGGGATGCAAGAGACCCAGTACTTC. It codes for CASSFLEGMQETQYF.

This clonotype was observed a handful of times. This chain joins TRBV3-1 and TRBJ2-3; 11 bases agree with TRBD2. J lost 4 bases, V lost 5 bases, and 11 bases had no gene match. CDR3 length: 17 residues. Germline values: CDR1 LGHDT, CDR2 YNNKEL (reference sequence). The CDR3 sequence is CASSSPLAGGPPDTQYF. CDR3 in DNA: TGTGCCAGCAGCTCTCCCTTAGCGGGAGGGCCCCCAGATACGCAGTATTTT.

This clonotype was seen many times. The chain couples TRBV12-3 or TRBV12-4 to TRBJ1-1; unclear D gene. V gave up 5 bases and J gave up 3 bases, with 19 bases separating them. CDR3 size: 16 residues. CDR3 DNA: TGTGCCAGCAGTCCCCGCGGAGCGGGCGGAGACACTGAAGCTTTCTTT. Translating it yields CASSPRGAGGDTEAFF.

Only a few counts were recorded for this clonotype. J is TRBJ2-1 and V is TRBV20-1, with a tentative D call TRBD2 (6 bases). This CDR3 contains 11 residues. Germline loops: CDR1 DFQATT, CDR2 SNEGSKA (reference sequence). V was pared by 5 bases and J by 6 bases, with 8 bases between. CDR3 protein: CSAGRFNEQFF. CDR3 bases: TGCAGTGCTGGGAGGTTCAATGAGCAGTTCTTC.

This clonotype was recorded at least ten times. The chain carries TRBV24-1 and TRBJ1-1; 12 bases are shared with TRBD1. V was clipped by 6 bases and J by 1 base; unmatched bases: 11. This CDR3 has 18 residues. CDR1 KGHDR and CDR2 SFDVKD come from the germline V gene. The CDR3 reads CATSLGGGQGASNTEAFF. In DNA, the CDR3 is TGTGCCACCAGTCTCGGGGGGGGACAGGGGGCTTCGAACACTGAAGCTTTCTTT.

This sequence joins TRBV25-1 and TRBJ2-5; 16 bases match TRBD2. This CDR3 has 20 residues. Germline CDR1 MGHDK, CDR2 SYGVNS. V lost 1 base and J lost 4; bases outside the gene matches: 12. The CDR3 DNA follows: TGTGCCAGCAGTGAATTTCCGGGACTAGCGGGAGGGCCGGGAGTAGAGACCCAGTACTTC. Amino acids: CASSEFPGLAGGPGVETQYF.

In this sample, this clonotype turned up many times. The chain couples TRBV12-5 to TRBJ2-3; the D is unclear. V was cut by 1 base and J by 0 bases, with 8 bases left in between. Germline CDR1 LGHNT, CDR2 FRNRAP. The CDR3 spans 15 residues. CDR3 in amino acids: CASGLAETSTDTQYF. CDR3 DNA: TGTGCTAGTGGTTTGGCGGAAACTAGCACAGATACGCAGTATTTT.

This clonotype was counted many times. The gene calls are TRBV15 and TRBJ1-6, with 9 nucleotides matching TRBD1. The CDR3 spans 21 residues. V lost 4 bases to trimming and J lost 5 bases; unmatched junction nucleotides: 21. Germline V gene data show CDR1 as LNHNV and CDR2 as YYDKDF (reference sequence). The chain's CDR3 is CATSTLLGQGGPSKDNSPLHF. The CDR3 DNA sequence: TGTGCCACCAGCACTCTTTTGGGACAGGGAGGCCCCTCAAAGGATAATTCACCCCTCCACTTT.

This clonotype has at least ten counts. The V and J genes are TRBV6-1 and TRBJ2-5; 13 bases are shared with TRBD2. CDR1 and CDR2 (germline): MNHNS, SASEGT. Germline trimming cut 5 bases from V and 4 bases from J; bases unmatched to any gene: 7. The CDR3 totals 16 residues. CDR3 amino acids: CASSSWTSGRRETQYF. CDR3 in DNA: TGTGCCAGCAGTTCCTGGACTAGCGGGAGACGAGAGACCCAGTACTTC.

This clonotype was seen ten or more times. In DNA, the CDR3 is TGTGCCAGCAGCTTACGTCCGACAGACCAAATGGTCTATGGCTACACCTTC. It translates to CASSLRPTDQMVYGYTF. The rearrangement joins TRBV7-8 to TRBJ1-2; possibly TRBD1 for D (5 bases). Trimming took off 2 bases at V and 4 bases at J, with 20 bases between the two ends. This CDR3 has 17 amino acids. Germline loops: CDR1 SGHVS, CDR2 FQNEAQ.

This clonotype was seen repeatedly, ten times or more. The chain links TRBV13 to TRBJ2-3, with 11 bases that match TRBD2. The V and J ends lost 3 bases and 3 bases, in that order; junction bases with no gene match: 8. Germline CDR1 and CDR2: PRHDT and FYEKMQ (reference sequence). There are 17 residues in the CDR3. The DNA for the CDR3 is TGTGCCAGCAGCTTCGACCTACTAGCGGGAGAGACAGATACGCAGTATTTT. Protein sequence: CASSFDLLAGETDTQYF.